Described below is a single T cell receptor (beta chain) sequence and its context. Its antigen is unknown. The data are from a study of OX40 agonist ivuxolimab in advanced cancers. Study outcomes and limitations: People who partly responded at 0.1-3.0 mg/kg had some of the least clonal expansion seen. In CD8+ T cells, expanded clones were on average more numerous than in CD4+. Low normalized T-cell clonal expansion also characterized some of the nonresponders.

CDR3 length equals 13 residues. Trimming left V 7 bases short and J 2 bases short, with 10 bases between. The V gene's germline CDR1 is SGHDT and CDR2 YYEEEE. Produced via immunoSEQ multiplex PCR; TCRdb's table is partial and in-frame only. The sample holds 95,000 to 100,000 clones, approximately 80% seen once. The chain carries TRBV5-6 and TRBJ1-3, with no clear D. This receptor was obtained from an adult with an advanced solid tumor such as melanoma, head and neck, liver or kidney cancer. The specimen comprised CD4+ or CD8+ T cells sorted from blood, sampled in a trial of the OX40 agonist ivuxolimab. Written as DNA, the CDR3 is TGTGCCAGCTGGGTAGGAACTGGAAACACCATATATTTT. It yields the protein CASWVGTGNTIYF. The whole variable domain, filled in from reference TRBV5-6 and TRBJ1-3, reads DAGVTQSPTHLIKTRGQQVTLRCSPKSGHDTVSWYQQALGQGPQFIFQYYEEEERQRGNFPDRFSGHQFPNYSSELNVNALLLGDSALYLCASWVGTGNTIYFGEGSWLTVV.